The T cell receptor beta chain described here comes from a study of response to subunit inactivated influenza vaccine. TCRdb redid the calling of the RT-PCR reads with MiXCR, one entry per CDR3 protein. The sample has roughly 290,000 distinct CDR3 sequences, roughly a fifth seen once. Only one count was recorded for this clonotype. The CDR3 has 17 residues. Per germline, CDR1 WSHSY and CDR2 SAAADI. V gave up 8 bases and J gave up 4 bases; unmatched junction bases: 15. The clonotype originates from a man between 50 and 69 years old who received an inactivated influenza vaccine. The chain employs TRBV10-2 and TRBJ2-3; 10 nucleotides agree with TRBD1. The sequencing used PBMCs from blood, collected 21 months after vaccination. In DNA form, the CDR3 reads TGCGCCAGCGGGGTGACAGGGGGCTTAAAGTTCTCAGATACGCAGTATTTT. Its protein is CASGVTGGLKFSDTQYF.